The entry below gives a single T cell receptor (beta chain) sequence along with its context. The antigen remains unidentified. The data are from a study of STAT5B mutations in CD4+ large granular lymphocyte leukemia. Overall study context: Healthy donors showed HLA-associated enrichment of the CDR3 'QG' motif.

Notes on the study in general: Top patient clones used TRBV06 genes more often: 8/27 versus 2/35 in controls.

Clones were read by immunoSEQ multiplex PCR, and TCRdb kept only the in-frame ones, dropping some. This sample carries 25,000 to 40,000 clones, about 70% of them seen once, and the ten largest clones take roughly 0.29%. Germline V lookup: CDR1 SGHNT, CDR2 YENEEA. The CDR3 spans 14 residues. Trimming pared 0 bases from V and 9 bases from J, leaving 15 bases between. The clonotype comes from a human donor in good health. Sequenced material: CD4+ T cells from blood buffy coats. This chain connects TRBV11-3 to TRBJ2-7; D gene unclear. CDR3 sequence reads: CASSLEGIGFGQYF. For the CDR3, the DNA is TGTGCCAGCAGCTTAGAAGGTATCGGGTTCGGGCAGTACTTC.